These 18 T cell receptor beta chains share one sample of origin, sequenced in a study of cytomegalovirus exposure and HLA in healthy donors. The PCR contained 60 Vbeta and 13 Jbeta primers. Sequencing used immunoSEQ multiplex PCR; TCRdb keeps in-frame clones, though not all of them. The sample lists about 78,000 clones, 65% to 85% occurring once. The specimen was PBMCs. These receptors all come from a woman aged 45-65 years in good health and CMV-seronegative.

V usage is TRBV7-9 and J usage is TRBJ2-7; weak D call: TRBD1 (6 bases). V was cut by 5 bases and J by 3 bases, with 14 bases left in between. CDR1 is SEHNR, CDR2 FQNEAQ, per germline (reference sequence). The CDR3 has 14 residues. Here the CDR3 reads CASSRDTRFYEQYV. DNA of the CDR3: TGTGCCAGCAGCCGGGACACCCGTTTCTACGAGCAGTACGTC.

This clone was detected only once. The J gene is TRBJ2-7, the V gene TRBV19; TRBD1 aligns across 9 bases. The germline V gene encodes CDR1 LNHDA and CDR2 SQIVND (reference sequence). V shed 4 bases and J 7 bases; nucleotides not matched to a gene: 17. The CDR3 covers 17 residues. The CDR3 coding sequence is TGTGCCAGTAGTAACGGGCCCGCCGACAGGGGGGTAAGGGAGCAGTACGTC. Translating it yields CASSNGPADRGVREQYV.

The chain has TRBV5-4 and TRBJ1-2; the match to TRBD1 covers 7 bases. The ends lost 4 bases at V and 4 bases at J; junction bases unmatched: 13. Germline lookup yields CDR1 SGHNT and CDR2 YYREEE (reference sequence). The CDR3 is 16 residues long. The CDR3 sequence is CASSLNPGQSFYGYTF. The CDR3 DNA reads TGTGCCAGCAGCCTGAACCCGGGACAGTCCTTCTATGGCTACACCTTC.

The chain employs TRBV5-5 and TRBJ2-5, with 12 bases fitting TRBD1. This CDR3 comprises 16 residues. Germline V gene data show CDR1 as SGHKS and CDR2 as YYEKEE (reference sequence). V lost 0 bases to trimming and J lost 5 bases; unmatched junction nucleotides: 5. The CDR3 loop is CASSLGGTGGRETQYF. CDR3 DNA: TGTGCCAGCAGCTTGGGAGGGACAGGGGGCCGGGAGACCCAGTACTTC.

CDR3 amino acids: CASSLGGLVMYEQYF. For the CDR3, the DNA is TGTGCCAGCTCCCTAGGGGGACTAGTTATGTACGAGCAGTACTTC. V and J are TRBV13 and TRBJ2-7; 8 nucleotides align to TRBD2. Looked up from germline, CDR1 is PRHDT and CDR2 is FYEKMQ (reference sequence). This CDR3 is built from 15 residues. The J segment lost 4 bases and the V segment lost 8 bases, leaving 13 bases of the junction unmatched.

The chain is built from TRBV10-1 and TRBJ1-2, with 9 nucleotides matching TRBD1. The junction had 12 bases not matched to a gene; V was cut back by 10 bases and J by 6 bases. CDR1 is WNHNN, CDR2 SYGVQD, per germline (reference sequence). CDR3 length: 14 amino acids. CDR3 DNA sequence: TGCGCCAACCCGGTGGGACAGGGAAGAAATGGCTACACCTTC. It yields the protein CANPVGQGRNGYTF.

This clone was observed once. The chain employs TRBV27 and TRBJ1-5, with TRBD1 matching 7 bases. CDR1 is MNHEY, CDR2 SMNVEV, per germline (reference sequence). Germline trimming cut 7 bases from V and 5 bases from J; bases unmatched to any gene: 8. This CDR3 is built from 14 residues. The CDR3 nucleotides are TGTGCCAGCAAAAGACAGGGTAGGGATCAGCCCCAGCATTTT. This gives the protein CASKRQGRDQPQHF.

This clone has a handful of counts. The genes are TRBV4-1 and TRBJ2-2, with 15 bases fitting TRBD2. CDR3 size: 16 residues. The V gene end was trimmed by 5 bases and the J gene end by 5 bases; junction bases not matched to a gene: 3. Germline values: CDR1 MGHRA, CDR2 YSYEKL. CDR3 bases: TGCGCCAGCAGCTCCGGACTAGCGGGAGGGACCGGGGAGCTGTTTTTT. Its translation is CASSSGLAGGTGELFF.

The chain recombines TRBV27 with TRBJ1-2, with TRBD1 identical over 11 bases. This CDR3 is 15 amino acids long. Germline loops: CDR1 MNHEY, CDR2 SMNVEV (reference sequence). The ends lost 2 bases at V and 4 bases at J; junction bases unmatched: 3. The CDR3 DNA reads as TGTGCCAGCAGTTTAAGGACAGGGGGCTTCTATGGCTACACCTTC. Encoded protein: CASSLRTGGFYGYTF.

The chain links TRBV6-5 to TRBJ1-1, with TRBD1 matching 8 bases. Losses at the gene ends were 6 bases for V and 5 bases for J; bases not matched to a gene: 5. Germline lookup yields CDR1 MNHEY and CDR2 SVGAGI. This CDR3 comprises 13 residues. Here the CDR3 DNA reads TGTGCCAGCAGGTCGACAGGGGTTACTGAAGCTTTCTTT. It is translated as CASRSTGVTEAFF.

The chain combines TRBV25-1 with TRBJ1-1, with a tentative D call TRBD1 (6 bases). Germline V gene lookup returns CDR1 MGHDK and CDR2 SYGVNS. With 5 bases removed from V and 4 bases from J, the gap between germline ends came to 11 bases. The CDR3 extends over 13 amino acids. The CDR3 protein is CASSSRQATEAFF. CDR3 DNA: TGTGCCAGCAGTTCCAGACAGGCCACTGAAGCTTTCTTT. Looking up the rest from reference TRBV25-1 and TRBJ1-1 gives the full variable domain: EADIYQTPRYLVIGTGKKITLECSQTMGHDKMYWYQQDPGMELHLIHYSYGVNSTEKGDLSSESTVSRIRTEHFPLTLESARPSHTSQYLCASSSRQATEAFFGQGTRLTVV.

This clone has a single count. CDR3 amino acids: CASSHRQGAVEKLFF. Written as DNA, the CDR3 is TGTGCCAGCAGTCACCGACAGGGGGCGGTCGAAAAACTGTTTTTT. The V call is TRBV6-5, the J call TRBJ1-4; 10 bases map to TRBD1. In germline, CDR1 is MNHEY, CDR2 SVGAGI. V lost 5 bases and J lost 8; bases outside the gene matches: 8. CDR3 length: 15 amino acids.

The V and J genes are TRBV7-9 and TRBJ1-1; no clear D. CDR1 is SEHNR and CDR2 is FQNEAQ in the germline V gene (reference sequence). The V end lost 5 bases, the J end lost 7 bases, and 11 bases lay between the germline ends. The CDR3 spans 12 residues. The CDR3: CASSPSGFEAFF. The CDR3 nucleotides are TGTGCCAGCAGCCCGTCCGGGTTTGAAGCTTTCTTT.

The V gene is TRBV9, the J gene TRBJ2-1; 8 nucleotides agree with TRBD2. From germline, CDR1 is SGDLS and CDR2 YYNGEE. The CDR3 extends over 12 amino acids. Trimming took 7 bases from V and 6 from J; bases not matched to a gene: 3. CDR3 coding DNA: TGTGCCAGCGGGGCGGGGGGCAATGAGCAGTTCTTC. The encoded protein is CASGAGGNEQFF.

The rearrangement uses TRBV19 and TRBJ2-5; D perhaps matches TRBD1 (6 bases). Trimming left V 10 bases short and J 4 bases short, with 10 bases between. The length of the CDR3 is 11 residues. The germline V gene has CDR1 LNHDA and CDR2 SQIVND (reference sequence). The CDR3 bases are TGTGCCACTCGAGGGGGAGAGACCCAGTACTTC. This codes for CATRGGETQYF. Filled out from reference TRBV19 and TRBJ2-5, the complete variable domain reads DGGITQSPKYLFRKEGQNVTLSCEQNLNHDAMYWYRQDPGQGLRLIYYSQIVNDFQKGDIAEGYSVSREKKESFPLTVTSAQKNPTAFYLCATRGGETQYFGPGTRLLVL.

The chain's CDR3 is CASRGQGEEKLFF. The CDR3 nucleotides read TGCGCCAGCAGGGGACAGGGAGAAGAAAAACTGTTTTTT. The chain couples TRBV10-2 to TRBJ1-4; TRBD1 matches 9 bases. Germline assignment: CDR1 WSHSY and CDR2 SAAADI. CDR3 length equals 13 residues. J gave up 8 bases and V 6 bases, and 4 bases lay outside the gene matches.

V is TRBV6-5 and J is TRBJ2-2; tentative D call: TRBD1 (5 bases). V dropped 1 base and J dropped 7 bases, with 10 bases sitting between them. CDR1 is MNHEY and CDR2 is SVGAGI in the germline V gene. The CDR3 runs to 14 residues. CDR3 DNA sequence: TGTGCCAGCAGTTACTATAAGGGGATCGGGGAGCTGTTTTTT. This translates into CASSYYKGIGELFF.

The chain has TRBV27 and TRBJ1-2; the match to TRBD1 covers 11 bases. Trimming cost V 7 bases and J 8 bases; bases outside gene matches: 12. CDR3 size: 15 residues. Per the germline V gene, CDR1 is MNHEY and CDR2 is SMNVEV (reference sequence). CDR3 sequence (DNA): TGTGCCAGCACAGCCACCGGGACAGGGGGTTTCGGCTACACCTTC. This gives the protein CASTATGTGGFGYTF.